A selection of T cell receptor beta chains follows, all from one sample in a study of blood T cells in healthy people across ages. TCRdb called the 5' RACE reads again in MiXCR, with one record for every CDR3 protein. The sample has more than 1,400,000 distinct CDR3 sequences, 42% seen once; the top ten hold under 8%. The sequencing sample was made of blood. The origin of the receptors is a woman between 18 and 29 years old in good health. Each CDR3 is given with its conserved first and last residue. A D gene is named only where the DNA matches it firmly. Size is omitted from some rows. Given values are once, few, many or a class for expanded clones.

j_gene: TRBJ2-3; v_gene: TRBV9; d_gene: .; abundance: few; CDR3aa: CASSVGGIADTQYF; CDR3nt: TGTGCCAGCAGCGTAGGGGGAATCGCAGATACGCAGTATTTT
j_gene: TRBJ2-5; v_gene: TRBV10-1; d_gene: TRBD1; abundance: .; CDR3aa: CASSVTGARNEQYF; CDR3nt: TGCGCCAGCAGCGTCACAGGGGCGCGCAATGAGCAGTACTTC
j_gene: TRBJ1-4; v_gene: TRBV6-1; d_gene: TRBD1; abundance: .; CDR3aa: CANSEGDRLATNEKLFF; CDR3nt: TGTGCCAACAGTGAAGGGGACAGGCTTGCAACTAATGAAAAACTGTTTTTT
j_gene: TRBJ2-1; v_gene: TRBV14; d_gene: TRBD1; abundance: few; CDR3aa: CASSQGWDRGLIDEQFF; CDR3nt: TGTGCCAGCAGCCAAGGTTGGGACAGGGGGCTGATCGATGAGCAGTTCTTC
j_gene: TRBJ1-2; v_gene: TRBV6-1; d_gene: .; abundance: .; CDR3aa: CASSEAVGSNYGYTF; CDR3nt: TGTGCCAGCAGTGAAGCGGTGGGATCTAACTATGGCTACACCTTC
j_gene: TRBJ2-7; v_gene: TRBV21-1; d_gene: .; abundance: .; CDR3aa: CASSKGELGLETSYEQYF; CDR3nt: TGTGCCAGCAGCAAAGGTGAATTAGGACTAGAGACCTCCTACGAGCAGTACTTC
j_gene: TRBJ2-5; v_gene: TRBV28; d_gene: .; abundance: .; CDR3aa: CASSMPHRVNEQYF; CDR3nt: TGTGCCAGCAGTATGCCCCACAGGGTCAATGAGCAGTACTTC
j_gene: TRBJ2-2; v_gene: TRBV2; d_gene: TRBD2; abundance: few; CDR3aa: CASSPRTSGNPARTGELFF; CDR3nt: TGTGCCAGCAGTCCCCGGACTAGCGGAAATCCCGCGAGAACCGGGGAGCTGTTTTTT
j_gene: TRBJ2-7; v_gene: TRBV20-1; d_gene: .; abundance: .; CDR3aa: CSARDGRQASSAYEQYF; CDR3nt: TGCAGTGCTAGAGACGGGAGACAGGCATCAAGTGCCTACGAGCAGTACTTC
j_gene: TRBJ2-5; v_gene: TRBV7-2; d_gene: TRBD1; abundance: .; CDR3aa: CASSLRQGSSSARQYF; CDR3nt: TGTGCCAGCAGCTTAAGACAGGGAAGCTCCTCGGCTCGGCAGTACTTC
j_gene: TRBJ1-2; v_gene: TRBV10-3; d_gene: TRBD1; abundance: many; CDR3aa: CAINGQGGDYGYTF; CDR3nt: TGTGCCATCAATGGACAGGGGGGAGACTATGGCTACACCTTC
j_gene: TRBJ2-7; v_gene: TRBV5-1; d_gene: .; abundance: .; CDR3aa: CASSPWVESYEQYF; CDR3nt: TGCGCCAGCAGCCCGTGGGTGGAATCCTACGAGCAGTACTTC
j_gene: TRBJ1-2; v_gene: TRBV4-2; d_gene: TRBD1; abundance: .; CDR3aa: CASSQESGTEYGYTF; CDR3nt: TGTGCCAGCAGCCAAGAGAGTGGGACAGAGTATGGCTACACCTTC
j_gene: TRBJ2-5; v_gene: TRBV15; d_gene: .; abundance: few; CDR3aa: CATTHCSARETQYF; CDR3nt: TGTGCCACCACCCACTGCAGCGCGCGGGAGACCCAGTACTTC
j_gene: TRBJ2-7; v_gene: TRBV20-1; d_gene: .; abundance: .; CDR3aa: CSARDPGRGTYEQYF; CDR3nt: TGCAGTGCTAGAGATCCAGGGCGAGGGACCTACGAGCAGTACTTC
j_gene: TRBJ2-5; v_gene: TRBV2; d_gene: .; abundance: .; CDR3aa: CASSDTPGKTQYF; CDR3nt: TGTGCCAGCAGTGACACACCTGGAAAGACCCAGTACTTC
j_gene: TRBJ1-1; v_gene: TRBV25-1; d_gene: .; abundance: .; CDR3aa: CASSRSGPEAFF; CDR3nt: TGTGCCAGCAGCAGATCAGGTCCTGAAGCTTTCTTT
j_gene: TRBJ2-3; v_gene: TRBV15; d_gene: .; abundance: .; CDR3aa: CATSRDPTGNTDTQYF; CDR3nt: TGTGCCACCAGCAGAGATCCGACTGGGAACACAGATACGCAGTATTTT
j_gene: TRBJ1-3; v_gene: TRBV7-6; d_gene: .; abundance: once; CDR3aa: CASSPQAGLGSTIYF; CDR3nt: TGTGCCAGCAGCCCCCAGGCCGGGCTGGGAAGCACCATATATTTT
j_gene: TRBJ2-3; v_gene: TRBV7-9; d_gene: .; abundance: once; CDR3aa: CASRLREAGTDTQYF; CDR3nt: TGTGCCAGCAGGCTAAGGGAGGCAGGCACAGATACGCAGTATTTT
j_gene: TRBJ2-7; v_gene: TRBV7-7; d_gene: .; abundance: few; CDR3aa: CASSSGQGGLVVVKDYEQYF; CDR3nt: TGTGCCAGCAGCTCTGGTCAGGGGGGACTAGTAGTCGTCAAGGACTACGAGCAGTACTTC
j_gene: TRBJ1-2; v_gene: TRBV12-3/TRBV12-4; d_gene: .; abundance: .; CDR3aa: CATSPRLNGYTF; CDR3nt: TGTGCCACCAGTCCCCGACTAAATGGCTACACCTTC
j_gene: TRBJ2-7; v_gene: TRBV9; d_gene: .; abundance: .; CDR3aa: CASSVLPPRRYYEQYF; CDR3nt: TGTGCCAGCAGCGTGCTTCCCCCTAGAAGATACTACGAGCAGTACTTC
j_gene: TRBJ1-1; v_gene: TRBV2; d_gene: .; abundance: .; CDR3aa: CASTSVGNTEAFF; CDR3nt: TGTGCCAGCACTAGTGTAGGGAACACTGAAGCTTTCTTT
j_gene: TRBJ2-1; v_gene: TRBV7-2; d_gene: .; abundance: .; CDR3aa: CASSRNPGASARYNEQFF; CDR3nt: TGTGCCAGCAGCCGAAATCCGGGAGCGTCGGCCAGATACAATGAGCAGTTCTTC
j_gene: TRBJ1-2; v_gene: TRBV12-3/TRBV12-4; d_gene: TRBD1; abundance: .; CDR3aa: CVSSLGTAPNYGYTF; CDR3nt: TGTGTCAGCAGTTTAGGGACAGCTCCTAACTATGGCTACACCTTC
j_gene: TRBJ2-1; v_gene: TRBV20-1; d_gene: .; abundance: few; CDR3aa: CSAARGATYNEQFF; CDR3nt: TGCAGTGCTGCGAGGGGAGCGACCTACAATGAGCAGTTCTTC
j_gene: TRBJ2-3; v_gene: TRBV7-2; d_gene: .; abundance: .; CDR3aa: CASRDPRGSDTQYF; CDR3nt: TGTGCCAGCAGAGATCCCAGGGGATCAGATACGCAGTATTTT
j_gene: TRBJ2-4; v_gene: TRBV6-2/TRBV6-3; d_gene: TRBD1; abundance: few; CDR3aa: CASSYYRGPENIQYF; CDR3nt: TGTGCCAGCAGTTACTACAGGGGGCCGGAAAACATTCAGTACTTC
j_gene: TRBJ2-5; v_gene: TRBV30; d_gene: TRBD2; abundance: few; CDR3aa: CAWSPTSLETQYF; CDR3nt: TGTGCCTGGAGTCCGACTAGCTTGGAGACCCAGTACTTC
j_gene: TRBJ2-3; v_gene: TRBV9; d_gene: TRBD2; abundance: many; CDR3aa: CASSVLAGSTDTQYF; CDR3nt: TGTGCCAGCAGCGTACTAGCGGGGAGCACAGATACGCAGTATTTT
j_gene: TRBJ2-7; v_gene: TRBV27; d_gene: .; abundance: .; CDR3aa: CASSLSLQQNEQYF; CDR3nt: TGTGCCAGCAGTTTATCCCTACAACAGAACGAGCAGTACTTC
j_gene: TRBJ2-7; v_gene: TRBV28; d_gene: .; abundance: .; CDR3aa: CASRTLYNEQYF; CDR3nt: TGTGCCAGCCGGACACTTTACAATGAGCAGTACTTC
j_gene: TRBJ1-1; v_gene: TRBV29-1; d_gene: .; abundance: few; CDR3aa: CSVDGPNMNTEAFF; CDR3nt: TGCAGCGTCGACGGGCCAAATATGAACACTGAAGCTTTCTTT
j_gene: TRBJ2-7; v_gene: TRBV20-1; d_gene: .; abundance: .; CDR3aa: CSATLGGTATYEQYF; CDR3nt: TGCAGTGCCACACTGGGGGGGACAGCGACCTACGAGCAGTACTTC
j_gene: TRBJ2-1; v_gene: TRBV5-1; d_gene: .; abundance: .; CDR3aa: CASSSGGTGGHNEQFF; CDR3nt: TGCGCCAGCAGTTCGGGCGGGACCGGTGGCCACAATGAGCAGTTCTTC
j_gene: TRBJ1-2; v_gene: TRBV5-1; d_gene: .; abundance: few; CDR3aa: CASSLVSGQLQSYTF; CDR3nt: TGCGCCAGCAGCTTGGTTTCTGGACAGCTTCAGAGCTACACCTTC
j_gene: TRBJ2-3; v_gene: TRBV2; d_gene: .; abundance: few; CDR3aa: CASRIPGRAADTQYF; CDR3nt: TGTGCCAGCAGGATACCGGGCCGCGCCGCAGATACGCAGTATTTT
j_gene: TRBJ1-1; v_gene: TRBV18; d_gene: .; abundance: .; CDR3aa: CASSGGRPNTEAFF; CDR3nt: TGTGCCAGCTCAGGGGGACGGCCGAACACTGAAGCTTTCTTT
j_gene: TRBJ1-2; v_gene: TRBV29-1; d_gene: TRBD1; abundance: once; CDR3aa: CSVTPPGQGIYGYTF; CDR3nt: TGCAGCGTCACACCCCCTGGACAGGGAATCTATGGCTACACCTTC
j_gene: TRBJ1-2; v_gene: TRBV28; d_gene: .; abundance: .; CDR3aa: CASRPGQPSGYTF; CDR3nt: TGTGCCAGCAGACCCGGACAGCCCTCTGGCTACACCTTC
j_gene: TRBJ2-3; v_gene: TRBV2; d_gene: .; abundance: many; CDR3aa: CASRSTDTQYF; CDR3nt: TGTGCCAGCAGGAGCACAGATACGCAGTATTTT
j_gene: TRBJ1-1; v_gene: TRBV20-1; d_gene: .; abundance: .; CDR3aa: CSARVPVPEAFF; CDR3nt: TGCAGTGCTAGAGTTCCCGTGCCTGAAGCTTTCTTT
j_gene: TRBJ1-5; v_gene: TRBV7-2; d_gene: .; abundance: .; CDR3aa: CASRPDSSNQPQHF; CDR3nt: TGTGCCAGCCGCCCGGACAGTAGCAATCAGCCCCAGCATTTT
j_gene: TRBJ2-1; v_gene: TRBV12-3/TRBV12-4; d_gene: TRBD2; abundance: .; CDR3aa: CATYGGGAHNEQFF; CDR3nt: TGTGCCACCTATGGGGGAGGGGCTCACAATGAGCAGTTCTTC
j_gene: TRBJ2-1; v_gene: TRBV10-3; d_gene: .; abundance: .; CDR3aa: CAVSRPEGRPNEQFF; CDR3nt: TGTGCCGTCAGTAGACCCGAGGGGCGGCCCAATGAGCAGTTCTTC
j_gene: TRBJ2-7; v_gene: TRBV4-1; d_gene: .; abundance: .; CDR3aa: CASSQDVTATLSPYEQYF; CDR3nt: TGCGCCAGCAGCCAAGATGTGACAGCAACCTTAAGCCCCTACGAGCAGTACTTC
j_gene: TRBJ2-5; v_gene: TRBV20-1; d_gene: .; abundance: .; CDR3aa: CSAAAPRKGNEQYF; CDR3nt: TGCAGTGCCGCCGCCCCTAGAAAAGGCAATGAGCAGTACTTC
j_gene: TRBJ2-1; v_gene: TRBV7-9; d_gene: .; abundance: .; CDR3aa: CASSVEFF; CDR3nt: TGTGCCAGCAGCGTAGAGTTCTTC
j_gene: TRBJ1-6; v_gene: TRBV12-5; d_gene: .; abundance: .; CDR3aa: CPSGQLYNSPLHF; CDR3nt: TGTCCTAGTGGGCAGCTATATAATTCACCCCTCCACTTT
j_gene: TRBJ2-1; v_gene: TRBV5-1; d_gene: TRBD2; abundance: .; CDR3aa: CASSLTSGGALDEQFF; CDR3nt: TGCGCCAGCAGCTTGACTAGCGGGGGGGCCCTCGATGAGCAGTTCTTC
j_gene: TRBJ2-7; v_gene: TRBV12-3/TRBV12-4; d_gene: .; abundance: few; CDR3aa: CASSFLGPSDEQYF; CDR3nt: TGTGCCAGCAGTTTTCTGGGCCCCTCTGACGAGCAGTACTTC
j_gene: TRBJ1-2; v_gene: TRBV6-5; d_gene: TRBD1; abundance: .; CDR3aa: CASSSGQGFDGFTF; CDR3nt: TGTGCCAGCAGTTCGGGACAGGGTTTCGATGGCTTCACCTTC
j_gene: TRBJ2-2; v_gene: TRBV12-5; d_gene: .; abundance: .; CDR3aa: CASAGRNTGELFF; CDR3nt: TGTGCCAGCGCGGGACGAAACACCGGGGAGCTGTTTTTT
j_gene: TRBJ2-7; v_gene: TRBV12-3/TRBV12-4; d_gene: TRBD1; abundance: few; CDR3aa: CASSFRGSSIEQYF; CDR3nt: TGTGCCAGCAGTTTCAGGGGGAGTTCCATCGAGCAGTACTTC
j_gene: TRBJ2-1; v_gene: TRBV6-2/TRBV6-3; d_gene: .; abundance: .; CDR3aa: CASSYSKIKQDLSYNEQFF; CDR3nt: TGTGCCAGCAGTTACTCGAAGATAAAGCAGGACCTCTCCTACAATGAGCAGTTCTTC